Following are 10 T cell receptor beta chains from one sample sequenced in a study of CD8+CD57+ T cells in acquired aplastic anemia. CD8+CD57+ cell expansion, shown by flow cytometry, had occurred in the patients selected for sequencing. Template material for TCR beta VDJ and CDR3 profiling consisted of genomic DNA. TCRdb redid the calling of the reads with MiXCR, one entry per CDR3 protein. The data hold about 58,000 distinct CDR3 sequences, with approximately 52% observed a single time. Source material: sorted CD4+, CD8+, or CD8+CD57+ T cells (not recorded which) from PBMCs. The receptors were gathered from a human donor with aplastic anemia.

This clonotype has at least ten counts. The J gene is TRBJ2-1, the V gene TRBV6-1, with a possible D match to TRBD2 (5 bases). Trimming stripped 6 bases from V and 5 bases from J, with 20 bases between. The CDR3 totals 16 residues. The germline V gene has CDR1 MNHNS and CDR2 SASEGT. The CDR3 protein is CASRRLPNHDHNEQFF. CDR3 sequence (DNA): TGTGCCAGCAGAAGACTACCAAACCATGACCACAATGAGCAGTTCTTC.

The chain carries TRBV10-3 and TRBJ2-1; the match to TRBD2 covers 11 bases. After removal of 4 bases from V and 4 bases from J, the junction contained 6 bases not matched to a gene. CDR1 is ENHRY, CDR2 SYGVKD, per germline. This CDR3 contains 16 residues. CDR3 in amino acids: CAISAPTSGGYNEQFF. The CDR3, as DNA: TGTGCCATCAGTGCCCCTACTAGCGGGGGATACAATGAGCAGTTCTTC.

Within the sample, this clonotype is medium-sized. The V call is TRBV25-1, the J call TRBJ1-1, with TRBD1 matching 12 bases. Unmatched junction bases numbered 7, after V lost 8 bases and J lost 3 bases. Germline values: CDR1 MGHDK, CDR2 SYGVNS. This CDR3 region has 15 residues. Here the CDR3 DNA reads TGTGCCAGCGGAAGGGACAGGGGGCTGGACACTGAAGCTTTCTTT. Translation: CASGRDRGLDTEAFF.

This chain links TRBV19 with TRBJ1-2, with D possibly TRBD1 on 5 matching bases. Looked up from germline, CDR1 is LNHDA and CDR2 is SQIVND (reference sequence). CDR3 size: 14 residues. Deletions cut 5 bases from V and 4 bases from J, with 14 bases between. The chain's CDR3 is CASSVARTSYGYTF. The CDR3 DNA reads TGTGCCAGTAGTGTCGCGAGGACATCCTATGGCTACACCTTC.

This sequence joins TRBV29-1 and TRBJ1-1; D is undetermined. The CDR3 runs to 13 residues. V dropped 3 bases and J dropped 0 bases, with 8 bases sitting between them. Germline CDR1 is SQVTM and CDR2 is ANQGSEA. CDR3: CSVDGRMNTEAFF. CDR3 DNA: TGCAGCGTTGATGGCAGGATGAACACTGAAGCTTTCTTT.

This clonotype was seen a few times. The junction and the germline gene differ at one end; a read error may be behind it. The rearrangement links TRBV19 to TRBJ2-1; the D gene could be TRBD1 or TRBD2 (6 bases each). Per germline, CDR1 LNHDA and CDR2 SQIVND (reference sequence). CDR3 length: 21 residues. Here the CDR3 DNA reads TGTGCCAGTAGTATCACTCAGGGTTTGATACAGGGAGGAACCTCCTACAATGGGCAGTTCTTC. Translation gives CASSITQGLIQGGTSYNGQFF.

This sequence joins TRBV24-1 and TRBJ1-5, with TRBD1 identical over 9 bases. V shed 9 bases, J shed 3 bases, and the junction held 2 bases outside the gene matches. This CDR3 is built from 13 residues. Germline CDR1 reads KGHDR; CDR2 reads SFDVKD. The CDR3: CATRDRDNQPQHF. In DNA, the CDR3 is TGTGCCACCCGGGACAGGGACAATCAGCCCCAGCATTTT.

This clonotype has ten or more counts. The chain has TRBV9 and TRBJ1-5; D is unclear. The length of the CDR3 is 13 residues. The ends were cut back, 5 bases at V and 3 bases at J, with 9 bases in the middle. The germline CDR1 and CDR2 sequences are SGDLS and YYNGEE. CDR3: CASSSGYNQPQHF. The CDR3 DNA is TGTGCCAGCAGTTCAGGTTACAATCAGCCCCAGCATTTT.

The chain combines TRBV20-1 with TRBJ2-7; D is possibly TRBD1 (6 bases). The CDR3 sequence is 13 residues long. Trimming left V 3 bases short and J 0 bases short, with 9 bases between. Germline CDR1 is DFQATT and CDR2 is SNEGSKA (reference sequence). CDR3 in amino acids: CSASQGTSYEQYF. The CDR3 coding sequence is TGCAGTGCTAGTCAGGGGACCTCCTACGAGCAGTACTTC.

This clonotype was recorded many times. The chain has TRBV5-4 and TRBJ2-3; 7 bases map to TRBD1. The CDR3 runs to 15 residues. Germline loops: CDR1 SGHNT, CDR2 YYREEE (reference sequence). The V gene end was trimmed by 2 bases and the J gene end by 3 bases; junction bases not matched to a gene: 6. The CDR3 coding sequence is TGTGCCAGCAGCTTTCGACAGGGTGAGACAGATACGCAGTATTTT. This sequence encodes CASSFRQGETDTQYF.